Reported below is one T cell receptor beta chain. Its matching antigen is unknown. The junction departs from germline at one end; a sequencing error may be responsible. Axillary draining lymph nodes of breast cancer patients supplied the node samples. The data belong to a study of breast tumors, draining lymph nodes, adjacent tissues. Regarding the study as a whole: The lymph node origin of tumor T cells was framed as consistent with a hypothesis, not demonstrated. Compared with basal-like, luminal-like tumors shared significantly more repertoire with nontumor tissue.

Germline V gene data show CDR1 as LNHDA and CDR2 as SQIVND (reference sequence). CDR3 length equals 16 residues. One entry per CDR3 protein, called by TCRdb with MiXCR from the multiplex PCR reads. The profile covers about 230,000 distinct CDR3 sequences, with approximately 30% appearing a single time and roughly 1.3% taken by the ten largest. The chain links TRBV19 to TRBJ2-2; 9 bases match TRBD2. The clonotype originates from a female donor with breast cancer. Some clones in this sample may be carry-over from other donors' samples. The sequenced sample was axillary lymph node tissue. CDR3 region: CASSSPSTSGAGELSF. In DNA form, the CDR3 reads TGTGCCAGTAGTAGTCCCTCGACTAGCGGTGCCGGGGAGCTGTCTTTT.